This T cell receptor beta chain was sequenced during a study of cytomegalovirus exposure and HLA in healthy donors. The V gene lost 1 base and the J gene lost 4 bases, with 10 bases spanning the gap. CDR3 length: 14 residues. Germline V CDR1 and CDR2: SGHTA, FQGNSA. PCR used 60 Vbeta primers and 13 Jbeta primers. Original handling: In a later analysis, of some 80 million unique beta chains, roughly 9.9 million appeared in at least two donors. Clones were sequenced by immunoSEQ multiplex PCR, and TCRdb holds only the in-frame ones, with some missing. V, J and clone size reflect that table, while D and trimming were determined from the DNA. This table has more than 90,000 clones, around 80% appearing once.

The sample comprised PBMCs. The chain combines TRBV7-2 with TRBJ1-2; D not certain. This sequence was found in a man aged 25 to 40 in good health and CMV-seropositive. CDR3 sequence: CASSLVGRTYGYTF. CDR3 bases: TGTGCCAGCAGCTTAGTGGGGAGGACCTATGGCTACACCTTC.